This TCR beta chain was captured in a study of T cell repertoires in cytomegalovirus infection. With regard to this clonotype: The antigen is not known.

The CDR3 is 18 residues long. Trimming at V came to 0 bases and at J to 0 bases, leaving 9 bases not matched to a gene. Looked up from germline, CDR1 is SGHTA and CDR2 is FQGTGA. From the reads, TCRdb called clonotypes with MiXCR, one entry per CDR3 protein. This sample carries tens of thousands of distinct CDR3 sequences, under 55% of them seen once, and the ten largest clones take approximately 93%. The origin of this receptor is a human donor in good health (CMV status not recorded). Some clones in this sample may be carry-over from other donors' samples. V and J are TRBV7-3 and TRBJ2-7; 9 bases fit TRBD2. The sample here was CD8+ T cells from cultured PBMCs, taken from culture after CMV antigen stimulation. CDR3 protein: CASSLTEASGEASYEQYF. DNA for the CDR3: TGTGCCAGCAGCTTAACGGAGGCTAGCGGGGAGGCCTCCTACGAGCAGTACTTC.